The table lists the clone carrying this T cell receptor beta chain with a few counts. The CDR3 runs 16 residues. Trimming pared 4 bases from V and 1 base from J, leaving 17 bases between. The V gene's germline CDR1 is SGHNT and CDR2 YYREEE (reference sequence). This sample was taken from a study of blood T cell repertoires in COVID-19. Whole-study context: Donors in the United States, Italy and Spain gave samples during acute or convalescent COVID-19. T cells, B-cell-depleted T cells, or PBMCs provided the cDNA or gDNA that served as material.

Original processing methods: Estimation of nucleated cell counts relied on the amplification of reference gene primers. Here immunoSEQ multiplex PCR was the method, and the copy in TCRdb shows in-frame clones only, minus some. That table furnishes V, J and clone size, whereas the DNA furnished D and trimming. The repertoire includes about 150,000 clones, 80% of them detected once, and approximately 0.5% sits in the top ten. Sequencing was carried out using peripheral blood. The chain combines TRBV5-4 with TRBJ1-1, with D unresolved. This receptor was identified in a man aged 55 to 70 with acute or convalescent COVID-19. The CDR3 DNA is TGTGCCAGCAGCCCCCGGGCGACGAGGGCGAACACTGAAGCTTTCTTT. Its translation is CASSPRATRANTEAFF.